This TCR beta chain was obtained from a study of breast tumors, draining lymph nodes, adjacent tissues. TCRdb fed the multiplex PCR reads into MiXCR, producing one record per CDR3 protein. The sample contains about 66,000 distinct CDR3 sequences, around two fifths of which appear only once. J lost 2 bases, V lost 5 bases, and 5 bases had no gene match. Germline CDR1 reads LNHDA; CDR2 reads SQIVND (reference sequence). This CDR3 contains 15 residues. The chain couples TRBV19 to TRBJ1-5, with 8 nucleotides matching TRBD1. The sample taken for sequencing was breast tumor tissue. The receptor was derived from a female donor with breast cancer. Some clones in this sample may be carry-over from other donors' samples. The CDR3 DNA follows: TGTGCCAGTAGTTCCGGACAGGGAGGCAATCAGCCCCAGCATTTT. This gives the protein CASSSGQGGNQPQHF. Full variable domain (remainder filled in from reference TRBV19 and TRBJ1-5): DGGITQSPKYLFRKEGQNVTLSCEQNLNHDAMYWYRQDPGQGLRLIYYSQIVNDFQKGDIAEGYSVSREKKESFPLTVTSAQKNPTAFYLCASSSGQGGNQPQHFGDGTRLSIL.